A selection of T cell receptor beta chains follows, all from one sample in a study of neurological immune-mediated disorders. TCRdb passed the 5' RACE reads through MiXCR, listing each CDR3 protein once. The sample consists of approximately 58,000 distinct CDR3 sequences, approximately 9.2% of them appearing once. Sequenced sample: PBMCs. The source of these receptors is a woman aged 40 to 50 in good health. Both conserved end residues are trimmed from each CDR3.

CDR3: AISDTLGQVEGPLH
J: TRBJ1-6
V: TRBV10-3

CDR3: ASSPGTGKTQY
J: TRBJ2-5
V: TRBV5-6

CDR3: ASSFGQGLTEAF
J: TRBJ1-1
V: TRBV7-2

CDR3: ASASGREFYNEQF
J: TRBJ2-1
V: TRBV19

CDR3: ASRSGPNTGELF
J: TRBJ2-2
V: TRBV7-2

CDR3: SARRGGQGRTGELF
J: TRBJ2-2
V: TRBV20-1

CDR3: ASSLGFYGYT
J: TRBJ1-2
V: TRBV12-3/TRBV12-4

CDR3: ASTVASEDTQY
J: TRBJ2-3
V: TRBV5-6

CDR3: SARGAGDGYT
J: TRBJ1-2
V: TRBV20-1

CDR3: AWSVAGSETQY
J: TRBJ2-5
V: TRBV30

CDR3: ASSQDAQTEAF
J: TRBJ1-1
V: TRBV3-1

CDR3: ASSLTGGRNEKLF
J: TRBJ1-4
V: TRBV5-1

CDR3: AKSWRVATNYGYT
J: TRBJ1-2
V: TRBV12-3/TRBV12-4

CDR3: ASSLASGKGDTQY
J: TRBJ2-3
V: TRBV7-2

CDR3: ASSVGPDREQF
J: TRBJ2-1
V: TRBV5-5

CDR3: ASSSLNPTEAF
J: TRBJ1-1
V: TRBV7-2

CDR3: SVARDRNTEAF
J: TRBJ1-1
V: TRBV29-1

CDR3: ARAGGGSGNTIY
J: TRBJ1-3
V: TRBV27

CDR3: ASSPPSGPGTEAF
J: TRBJ1-1
V: TRBV18

CDR3: SAPVPGQGLNTEAF
J: TRBJ1-1
V: TRBV20-1

CDR3: ASSATGQSSFYSGNTIY
J: TRBJ1-3
V: TRBV5-1

CDR3: ATSQGAGQPQH
J: TRBJ1-5
V: TRBV19

CDR3: AISERKISGANVLT
J: TRBJ2-6
V: TRBV10-3

CDR3: SAAGRLQETQY
J: TRBJ2-5
V: TRBV29-1

CDR3: ASSQVTRLRDGYT
J: TRBJ1-2
V: TRBV4-1

CDR3: ASSLSVHSSYEQY
J: TRBJ2-7
V: TRBV5-5

CDR3: SVAHTSTEAF
J: TRBJ1-1
V: TRBV29-1

CDR3: ASSERTGGLENIQY
J: TRBJ2-4
V: TRBV9

CDR3: ASSFGQNTEAF
J: TRBJ1-1
V: TRBV5-1

CDR3: ASSHPWGGYHEQY
J: TRBJ2-7
V: TRBV14

CDR3: SVVPLGQGVLPYNEQF
J: TRBJ2-1
V: TRBV29-1

CDR3: ASSLLNREAVKNIQY
J: TRBJ2-4
V: TRBV5-1

CDR3: ASSLLLRRSSYEQY
J: TRBJ2-7
V: TRBV5-5

CDR3: ASSIGRDRLSDTQY
J: TRBJ2-3
V: TRBV7-2

CDR3: ASSGGTFTDTQY
J: TRBJ2-3
V: TRBV2

CDR3: ASSPSPPDSSAGELF
J: TRBJ2-2
V: TRBV5-1

CDR3: ASRRQHLMNTEAF
J: TRBJ1-1
V: TRBV3-1

CDR3: SARVGGTSYNEQF
J: TRBJ2-1
V: TRBV20-1

CDR3: ASSLGLAGTDTQY
J: TRBJ2-3
V: TRBV18

CDR3: ASSWGQGEGSYGYT
J: TRBJ1-2
V: TRBV27

CDR3: ASSLEGASGETQY
J: TRBJ2-5
V: TRBV5-1

CDR3: ASSVRPYLQVDYGYT
J: TRBJ1-2
V: TRBV9

CDR3: ASSEAGLAGSYEQY
J: TRBJ2-7
V: TRBV6-1

CDR3: ASSRHGTGDNYGYT
J: TRBJ1-2
V: TRBV4-3

CDR3: ASSLTGSSGNTIY
J: TRBJ1-3
V: TRBV7-3

CDR3: SAPRPGTGWQETQY
J: TRBJ2-5
V: TRBV20-1

CDR3: ASSVSGVTGELF
J: TRBJ2-2
V: TRBV10-2

CDR3: ASSPRQNTGELF
J: TRBJ2-2
V: TRBV18